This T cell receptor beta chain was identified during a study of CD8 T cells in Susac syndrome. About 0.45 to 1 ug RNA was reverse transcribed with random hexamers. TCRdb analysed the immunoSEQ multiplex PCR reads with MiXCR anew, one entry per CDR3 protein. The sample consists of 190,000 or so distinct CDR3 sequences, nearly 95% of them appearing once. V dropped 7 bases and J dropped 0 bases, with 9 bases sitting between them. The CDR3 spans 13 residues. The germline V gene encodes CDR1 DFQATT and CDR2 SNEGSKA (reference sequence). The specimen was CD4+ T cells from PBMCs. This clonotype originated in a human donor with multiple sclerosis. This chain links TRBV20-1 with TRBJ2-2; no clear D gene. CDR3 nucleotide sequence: TGCAGTGTGCGGACGCCGAACACCGGGGAGCTGTTTTTT. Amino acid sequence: CSVRTPNTGELFF.